This T cell receptor beta chain was found in a study of technical replicates of blood from several donors. The germline V gene encodes CDR1 SGHDN and CDR2 FVKESK. The CDR3 loop spans 9 amino acids. Trimming shortened V by 3 bases and J by 13 bases, and 6 bases separated the two germline ends. Repertoires were generated with immunoSEQ multiplex PCR, while TCRdb's copy carries only in-frame clones and drops some. The sample lists around 80,000 clones, over 75% occurring once. The sequencing input was T cells isolated from PBMCs. This receptor was obtained from a human donor in good health. The chain couples TRBV14 to TRBJ2-5; tentatively, D is TRBD1 (5 bases). CDR3 amino acids: CASSHQGYF. CDR3 in DNA: TGTGCCAGCAGCCACCAGGGGTACTTC.